The clone carrying this T cell receptor beta chain was detected ten times or more. Its cognate antigen is unknown. Unique molecular identifier tags were affixed to discrete cDNA molecules. TCRdb passed the 5' RACE reads through MiXCR, listing each CDR3 protein once. The data show fewer than 120,000 distinct CDR3 sequences, over 10% seen once. This sample was included in a study of early T cells in non-severe SARS-CoV-2 infection. Study outcomes and limitations: VDJdb matching favored anti-spike CD8 responses, missing private and CD4 specificities.

V lost 3 bases and J 2 bases, leaving 11 bases between the germline ends. CDR3 size: 14 residues. Germline V lookup: CDR1 MDHEN, CDR2 SYDVKM. The source material was whole blood, sampled at baseline. The chain links TRBV28 to TRBJ2-7; D might be TRBD1 or TRBD2, each matching 5 bases. The TCR was taken from an adult who was a healthcare worker with PCR-confirmed SARS-CoV-2 infection or an uninfected control (not recorded which). Here the CDR3 reads CASSFVGRPYEQYF. The CDR3 DNA reads TGTGCCAGCAGTTTTGTGGGACGGCCCTACGAGCAGTACTTC. The whole variable domain, remainder taken from reference TRBV28 and TRBJ2-7, is DVKVTQSSRYLVKRTGEKVFLECVQDMDHENMFWYRQDPGLGLRLIYFSYDVKMKEKGDIPEGYSVSREKKERFSLILESASTNQTSMYLCASSFVGRPYEQYFGPGTRLTVT.